Following are 16 T cell receptor beta chains from one sample sequenced in a study of blood T cells in healthy people across ages. Combining a sample-barcoded 5' primer with a J-beta primer mix, a second PCR ran for about 6 to 12 cycles. TCRdb called the 5' RACE reads again in MiXCR, with one record for every CDR3 protein. The sample lists a few hundred thousand distinct CDR3 sequences; about 26% were seen once. This same sample was also part of a study on T cells of mothers and their children.

Sample: blood. All receptors come from a boy aged 2-15 years in good health.

In this sample, this clonotype turned up many times. The J gene is TRBJ2-5, the V gene TRBV7-8, with TRBD1 as a possible D gene (7 bases). The CDR3 sequence is 15 residues long. Between the trimmed V and J ends, which lost 4 bases and 1 base, there was a span of 13 bases. The V gene's germline CDR1 is SGHVS and CDR2 FQNEAQ. In nucleotides, the CDR3 is TGTGCCAGCAGCTGGGAGGACAGGAGCCAAGAGACCCAGTACTTC. Encoded protein: CASSWEDRSQETQYF.

This clonotype has just a few counts. The chain has TRBV4-3 and TRBJ2-3; 9 bases align to TRBD2. From germline, CDR1 is LGHNA and CDR2 YSLEER. V shed 4 bases and J 6 bases; nucleotides not matched to a gene: 8. This CDR3 region has 15 residues. CDR3 region: CASSRSGSASDTQYF. Here the CDR3 DNA reads TGCGCCAGCAGCCGTAGCGGGAGCGCTAGTGATACGCAGTATTTT.

This chain uses TRBV7-2 with TRBJ2-6, with no clear D. Germline loops: CDR1 SGHTA, CDR2 FQGNSA. Deletions cut 5 bases from V and 4 bases from J, with 12 bases between. This CDR3 region has 15 residues. CDR3 DNA sequence: TGTGCCAGCAGCCCCCAGTGGGGAGGGGCCAACGTCCTGACTTTC. Protein: CASSPQWGGANVLTF.

J is TRBJ2-7 and V is TRBV21-1; the table names TRBD1, a call not compared with the DNA. TRBV21-1 is assigned pseudogene status. This CDR3 contains 14 residues. DNA for the CDR3: TGTGCCAGCAGCAGCCCTGACCCGCACTACGAGCAGTACTTC. It specifies CASSSPDPHYEQYF.

The chain carries TRBV12-3 or TRBV12-4 and TRBJ2-2, with D perhaps TRBD1 (5 bases). The CDR3 is 19 residues long. The V and J ends lost 5 bases and 0 bases respectively, with 22 bases between them. CDR3 region: CASSNPPASSTANTGELFF. The CDR3 nucleotides are TGTGCCAGCAGTAATCCCCCAGCGTCTTCGACAGCGAACACCGGGGAGCTGTTTTTT.

The chain has TRBV28 and TRBJ2-4; 7 bases map to TRBD1. Germline V gene sequence: CDR1 MDHEN, CDR2 SYDVKM. Germline trimming cut 5 bases from V and 10 bases from J; bases unmatched to any gene: 8. The CDR3 loop spans 13 amino acids. The CDR3 DNA reads TGTGCCAGCAGTCTCCGACAGGGTACGATTCAGTACTTC. It specifies CASSLRQGTIQYF.

This rearrangement joins TRBV10-3 to TRBJ1-1, with D tentatively TRBD1 (5 bases). The V end was cut by 3 bases, the J end by 5 bases, with 19 bases between. Germline assignment: CDR1 ENHRY and CDR2 SYGVKD. The length of the CDR3 is 16 residues. The DNA for the CDR3 is TGTGCCATCAGTGACCCGGTTCGAGGGGATGGGACTGAAGCTTTCTTT. Translation: CAISDPVRGDGTEAFF.

This clonotype has only a few counts. The V gene is TRBV6-6, the J gene TRBJ2-1, with 11 bases lining up with TRBD2. Germline values: CDR1 MNHNY, CDR2 SVGAGI (reference sequence). The CDR3 consists of 15 residues. V shed 7 bases, J shed 10 bases, and the junction held 12 bases outside the gene matches. CDR3 nucleotides: TGTGCCAGCAACCCCCCCGGGACTAGCGGATCAGAGCAGTTCTTC. Translated, it gives CASNPPGTSGSEQFF.

This clonotype was observed a few times. V and J are TRBV11-2 and TRBJ1-4, with 7 bases that match TRBD1. The germline gives CDR1 SGHAT, CDR2 FQNNGV. After removal of 5 bases from V and 7 bases from J, the junction contained 10 bases not matched to a gene. CDR3 size: 15 residues. In DNA, the CDR3 is TGTGCCAGCAGCACCAGCGGACAGGCTACTGAAAAACTGTTTTTT. It codes for CASSTSGQATEKLFF.

This clonotype was counted a few times. V and J are TRBV12-3 or TRBV12-4 and TRBJ2-7; no clear D gene. The ends were cut back, 3 bases at V and 2 bases at J, with 11 bases in the middle. The CDR3 has 14 amino acids. The CDR3 protein is CASSFPQIPYEQYF. CDR3 nucleotides: TGTGCCAGCAGTTTCCCACAGATACCCTACGAGCAGTACTTC.

This clonotype showed up just a few times. The chain carries TRBV11-2 and TRBJ2-7, with TRBD2 identical over 9 bases. From germline, CDR1 is SGHAT and CDR2 FQNNGV. The CDR3 totals 16 residues. Trimming took 0 bases from V and 1 from J; bases not matched to a gene: 4. The CDR3 nucleotides read TGTGCCAGCAGCTTAGATACGAGCGGGAGGTCCTACGAGCAGTACTTC. Its protein is CASSLDTSGRSYEQYF.

V usage is TRBV4-3 and J usage is TRBJ1-1; weak D call: TRBD1 (5 bases). Trimming took 0 bases from V and 3 from J, leaving 14 bases between them. CDR1 and CDR2 (germline): LGHNA, YSLEER. This CDR3 has 16 residues. CDR3: CASSQDFRQGDTEAFF. As DNA, the CDR3 is TGCGCCAGCAGCCAAGATTTCCGGCAGGGAGACACTGAAGCTTTCTTT.

The rearrangement links TRBV7-9 to TRBJ2-6; possible D gene TRBD1, 5 bases. The CDR3 loop spans 21 amino acids. CDR1 is SEHNR and CDR2 is FQNEAQ in the germline V gene (reference sequence). The V gene lost 3 bases and the J gene lost 0 bases, with 24 bases spanning the gap. CDR3 DNA sequence: TGTGCCAGCAGCTTCGTTCGAATTTCAGGGCCTTTATTCTCTGGGGCCAACGTCCTGACTTTC. The encoded protein is CASSFVRISGPLFSGANVLTF.

The chain is built from TRBV7-2 and TRBJ1-4, with a possible D match to TRBD1 (5 bases). CDR1 is SGHTA and CDR2 is FQGNSA in the germline V gene. This CDR3 comprises 14 residues. The ends were cut back, 6 bases at V and 7 bases at J, with 15 bases in the middle. The CDR3 region has the DNA TGTGCCAGCAGTCCCAGGGTGCTGGGTGAAAAACTGTTTTTT. Residues: CASSPRVLGEKLFF. Filled out from reference TRBV7-2 and TRBJ1-4, the complete variable domain reads GAGVSQSPSNKVTEKGKDVELRCDPISGHTALYWYRQSLGQGLEFLIYFQGNSAPDKSGLPSDRFSAERTGGSVSTLTIQRTQQEDSAVYLCASSPRVLGEKLFFGSGTQLSVL.

This sequence joins TRBV12-3 or TRBV12-4 and TRBJ2-7; D is undetermined. CDR3 length: 13 amino acids. V lost 3 bases to trimming and J lost 6 bases, with 12 bases between them. CDR3 protein: CASSFPERLEQYF. The CDR3 DNA reads as TGTGCCAGCAGTTTTCCTGAACGCCTCGAGCAGTACTTC.

V is TRBV20-1 and J is TRBJ2-7; D possibly corresponds to TRBD1 (5 bases). Germline loops: CDR1 DFQATT, CDR2 SNEGSKA (reference sequence). The CDR3 has 13 amino acids. V was cut by 3 bases and J by 0 bases, with 9 bases left in between. DNA for the CDR3: TGCAGTGCTAGCGGACACAGCTCCTACGAGCAGTACTTC. Translating it yields CSASGHSSYEQYF.